The text below deals with one T cell receptor (beta chain). Its antigen remains unknown. A much more abundant neighbour one base away suggests this may be a read error. The data originate from a study of blood T cells in healthy people across ages. General study findings and limits: PBMCs that were unsorted prevented a conclusive naive versus antigen-experienced comparison. Older individuals had lower TCR beta diversity per million T cells (the decline was roughly linear).

A second roughly 6 to 11 cycle PCR used barcoded and J-beta primers. Via MiXCR, TCRdb re-called the 5' RACE reads, giving one row per CDR3 protein. The data show 870,000 or so distinct CDR3 sequences, with 25% to 35% seen just once and 15% to 20% held by the top ten. The CDR3 consists of 12 residues. V gave up 10 bases and J gave up 12 bases, with 19 bases separating them. The receptor was derived from a woman older than 75 in good health. The chain couples TRBV12-3 or TRBV12-4 to TRBJ2-1; a weak D match, TRBD1 (5 bases). Material for sequencing was blood. As DNA, the CDR3 is TGTGCCACCAAGCCTGGAAGGGGTGGGCAGTTCTTC. Amino acids: CATKPGRGGQFF.